This is a list of T cell receptor beta chains from one sample in a study of identical twins. MiXCR was run by TCRdb on the 5' RACE reads, yielding one entry per CDR3 protein. The table has about 240,000 distinct CDR3 sequences, around 7.6% seen once. The sample was also reused in another study, on yellow fever vaccine responses in identical twins.

Source material: CD8+ T cells sorted from blood. The receptors here all came from a woman younger than 35 in good health. The CDR3 runs from the conserved cysteine through the conserved F or W. Fields, in order: D gene, V gene, J gene, clone size, CDR3 protein, CDR3 DNA. A D gene is named only where the DNA matches it firmly. Size tells how often a clone was seen (once, few, many) or the class of an expanded clone, and some rows leave it out.

D: -; V: TRBV5-1; J: TRBJ2-1; size: -; CDR3: CASSSGGGSNEQFF; DNA: TGCGCCAGCAGCTCGGGCGGAGGGAGCAATGAGCAGTTCTTC
D: TRBD1; V: TRBV23-1; J: TRBJ2-7; size: -; CDR3: CASSQPSDRGLPYEQYF; DNA: TGCGCCAGCAGTCAACCGTCGGACAGGGGGCTTCCCTACGAGCAGTACTTC
D: -; V: TRBV5-1; J: TRBJ2-7; size: many; CDR3: CASSLAGSSYEQYF; DNA: TGCGCCAGCAGCTTGGCAGGGAGCTCCTACGAGCAGTACTTC
D: -; V: TRBV5-6; J: TRBJ2-3; size: -; CDR3: CASAGGISADTQYF; DNA: TGTGCCAGCGCAGGAGGGATTTCAGCAGATACGCAGTATTTT
D: TRBD1; V: TRBV4-1; J: TRBJ2-1; size: -; CDR3: CASSGQALDEQFF; DNA: TGCGCCAGCAGCGGACAGGCTTTGGATGAGCAGTTCTTC
D: -; V: TRBV12-3/TRBV12-4; J: TRBJ2-1; size: many; CDR3: CASSPITNEQFF; DNA: TGTGCCAGCAGTCCCATCACCAATGAGCAGTTCTTC
D: -; V: TRBV3-1; J: TRBJ2-3; size: few; CDR3: CASSQEGASTDTQYF; DNA: TGTGCCAGCAGCCAAGAGGGGGCTAGCACAGATACGCAGTATTTT
D: TRBD2; V: TRBV4-1; J: TRBJ2-5; size: many; CDR3: CASSQHSGGTETQYF; DNA: TGCGCCAGCAGCCAACATAGCGGGGGGACAGAGACCCAGTACTTC
D: -; V: TRBV28; J: TRBJ2-7; size: many; CDR3: CASTYLLGDEQYF; DNA: TGTGCCAGCACCTACCTTTTGGGGGACGAGCAGTACTTC
D: TRBD1; V: TRBV5-6; J: TRBJ2-4; size: -; CDR3: CASSLEGQGNIQYF; DNA: TGTGCCAGCAGCTTGGAGGGACAGGGAAACATTCAGTACTTC
D: TRBD2; V: TRBV3-1; J: TRBJ2-3; size: -; CDR3: CASSQDILAGSVLGTDTQYF; DNA: TGTGCCAGCAGCCAAGATATTCTAGCGGGATCGGTGTTGGGCACAGATACGCAGTATTTT
D: -; V: TRBV7-8; J: TRBJ2-1; size: few; CDR3: CASSLVVGSTLPAEQFF; DNA: TGTGCCAGCAGCTTAGTAGTCGGGAGTACTCTGCCGGCTGAGCAGTTCTTC
D: TRBD1; V: TRBV2; J: TRBJ2-3; size: many; CDR3: CASSEARTGQRDTQYF; DNA: TGTGCCAGCAGTGAGGCCCGGACAGGCCAGAGGGATACGCAGTATTTT
D: -; V: TRBV5-5; J: TRBJ2-1; size: many; CDR3: CASSIGGSYNEQFF; DNA: TGTGCCAGCAGCATAGGAGGGTCCTACAATGAGCAGTTCTTC
D: TRBD1; V: TRBV9; J: TRBJ2-3; size: few; CDR3: CASSPRTGSSTDTQYF; DNA: TGTGCCAGCAGCCCCCGGACAGGCTCTAGCACAGATACGCAGTATTTT
D: -; V: TRBV10-2; J: TRBJ2-3; size: many; CDR3: CASKGIEGTDTQYF; DNA: TGCGCCAGCAAGGGGATAGAGGGCACAGATACGCAGTATTTT
D: -; V: TRBV11-2; J: TRBJ2-1; size: many; CDR3: CASSLGGSYNEQSF; DNA: TGTGCCAGCAGCTTAGGGGGGTCTTACAATGAGCAGTCCTTC
D: -; V: TRBV24-1; J: TRBJ2-6; size: -; CDR3: CATSETSGANALTF; DNA: TGTGCCACCAGTGAAACGTCTGGGGCCAACGCCCTGACTTTC
D: -; V: TRBV12-3/TRBV12-4; J: TRBJ2-2; size: many; CDR3: CASSPNSGELFF; DNA: TGTGCCAGCAGTCCCAATTCCGGGGAGCTGTTTTTT
D: -; V: TRBV5-1; J: TRBJ2-3; size: many; CDR3: CASSHTISGTDTQYF; DNA: TGCGCCAGCAGCCATACCATTTCTGGCACAGATACGCAGTATTTT
D: TRBD2; V: TRBV25-1; J: TRBJ2-2; size: many; CDR3: CASYDSGEAGTGELFF; DNA: TGTGCCAGCTACGATAGCGGGGAGGCTGGCACCGGGGAGCTGTTTTTT
D: -; V: TRBV6-5; J: TRBJ1-5; size: -; CDR3: CASSYSQGNQPQHF; DNA: TGTGCCAGCAGTTACTCTCAGGGCAATCAGCCCCAGCATTTT
D: -; V: TRBV15; J: TRBJ2-2; size: many; CDR3: CATTTDRGELFF; DNA: TGTGCCACCACGACAGATCGTGGGGAGCTGTTTTTT
D: TRBD1; V: TRBV7-8; J: TRBJ2-3; size: few; CDR3: CASSSARTGGITDTQYF; DNA: TGTGCCAGCAGCTCCGCTCGGACAGGGGGCATCACAGATACGCAGTATTTT
D: -; V: TRBV4-1; J: TRBJ2-5; size: many; CDR3: CASSQKETQYF; DNA: TGCGCCAGCAGCCAAAAAGAGACCCAGTACTTC
D: TRBD2; V: TRBV7-8; J: TRBJ2-3; size: -; CDR3: CASSRGLGDTQYF; DNA: TGTGCCAGCAGCCGGGGACTAGGAGATACGCAGTATTTT
D: -; V: TRBV25-1; J: TRBJ1-5; size: few; CDR3: CASSELGDQPQHF; DNA: TGTGCCAGCAGTGAGCTAGGGGATCAGCCCCAGCATTTT